The present T cell receptor beta chain was sequenced within a study of blood T cell repertoires in COVID-19. In the study overall: COVID-19 samples collected from the United States, Italy and Spain covered acute and convalescent phases. Sample material is recorded as cDNA or gDNA derived from T cells, B-cell-depleted T cells, or PBMCs.

Germline CDR1 SGHAT, CDR2 FQNNGV. Germline trimming cut 1 base from V and 2 bases from J; bases unmatched to any gene: 5. This CDR3 region has 17 residues. As processed by the authors: Scientists estimated how many nucleated cells there were by amplifying reference gene primers. Profiled with immunoSEQ multiplex PCR; TCRdb holds only in-frame clones, not every one. The D gene and trimming were derived from the DNA, and the V and J assignments and clone size from that table. This table holds over 250,000 clones, about four fifths found once. The chain has TRBV11-2 and TRBJ2-1, with TRBD2 matching 10 bases. The sequence was collected from a woman in her fifties or sixties who had recovered from COVID-19. Material for sequencing was peripheral blood. In nucleotides, the CDR3 is TGTGCCAGCAGCTTAGGTGGGCTAGCGGGGGCCTACAATGAGCAGTTCTTC. This sequence encodes CASSLGGLAGAYNEQFF.